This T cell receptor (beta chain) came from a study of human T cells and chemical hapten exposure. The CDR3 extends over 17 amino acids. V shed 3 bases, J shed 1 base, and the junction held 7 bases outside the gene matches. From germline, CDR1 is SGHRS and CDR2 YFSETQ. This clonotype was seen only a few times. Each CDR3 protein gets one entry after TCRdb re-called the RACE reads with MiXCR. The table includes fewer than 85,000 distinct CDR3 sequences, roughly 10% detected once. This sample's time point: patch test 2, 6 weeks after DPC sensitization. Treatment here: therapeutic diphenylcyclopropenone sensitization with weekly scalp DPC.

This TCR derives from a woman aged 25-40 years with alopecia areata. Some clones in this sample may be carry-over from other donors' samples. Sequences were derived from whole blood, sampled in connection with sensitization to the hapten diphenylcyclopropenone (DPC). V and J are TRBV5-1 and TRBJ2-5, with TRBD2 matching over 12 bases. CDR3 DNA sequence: TGCGCCAGCAGCTCCGGTGAACTAGCGGGGGGCCAAGAGACCCAGTACTTC. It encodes CASSSGELAGGQETQYF. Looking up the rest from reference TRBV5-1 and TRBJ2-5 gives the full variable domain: KAGVTQTPRYLIKTRGQQVTLSCSPISGHRSVSWYQQTPGQGLQFLFEYFSETQRNKGNFPGRFSGRQFSNSRSEMNVSTLELGDSALYLCASSSGELAGGQETQYFGPGTRLLVL.